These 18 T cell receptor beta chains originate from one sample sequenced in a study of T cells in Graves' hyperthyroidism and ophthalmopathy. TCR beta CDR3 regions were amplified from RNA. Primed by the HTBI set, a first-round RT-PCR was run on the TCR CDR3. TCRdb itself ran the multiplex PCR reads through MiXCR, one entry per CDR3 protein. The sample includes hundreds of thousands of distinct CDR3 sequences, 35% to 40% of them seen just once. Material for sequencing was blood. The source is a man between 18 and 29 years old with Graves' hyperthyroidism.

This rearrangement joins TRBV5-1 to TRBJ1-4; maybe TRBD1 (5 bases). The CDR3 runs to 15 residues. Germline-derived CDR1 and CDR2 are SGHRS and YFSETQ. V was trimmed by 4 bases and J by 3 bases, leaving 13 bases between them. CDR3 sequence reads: CASSPVGGPNEKLFF. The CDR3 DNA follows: TGCGCCAGCAGCCCGGTGGGGGGTCCTAATGAAAAACTGTTTTTT.

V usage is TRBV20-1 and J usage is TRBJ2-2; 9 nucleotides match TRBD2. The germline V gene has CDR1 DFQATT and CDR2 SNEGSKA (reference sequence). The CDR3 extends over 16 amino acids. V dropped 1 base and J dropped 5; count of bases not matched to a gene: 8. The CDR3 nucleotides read TGCAGTGCTAGAGTCCTGACTAGCGGAACTACCGGGGAGCTGTTTTTT. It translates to CSARVLTSGTTGELFF.

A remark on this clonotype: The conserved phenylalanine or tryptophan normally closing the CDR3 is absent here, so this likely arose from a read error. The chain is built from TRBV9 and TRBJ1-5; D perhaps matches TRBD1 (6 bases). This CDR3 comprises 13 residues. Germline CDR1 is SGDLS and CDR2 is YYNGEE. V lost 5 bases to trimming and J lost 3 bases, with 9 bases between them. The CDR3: CASSDRPNQPQHL. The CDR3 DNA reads TGTGCCAGCAGTGACAGGCCCAATCAGCCCCAGCATCTT.

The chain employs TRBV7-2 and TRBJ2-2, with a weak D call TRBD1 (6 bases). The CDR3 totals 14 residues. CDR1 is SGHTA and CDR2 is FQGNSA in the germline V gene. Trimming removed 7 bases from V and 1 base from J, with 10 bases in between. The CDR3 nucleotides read TGTGCCAGCATATTGGGACAGAACACCGGGGAGCTGTTTTTT. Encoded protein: CASILGQNTGELFF.

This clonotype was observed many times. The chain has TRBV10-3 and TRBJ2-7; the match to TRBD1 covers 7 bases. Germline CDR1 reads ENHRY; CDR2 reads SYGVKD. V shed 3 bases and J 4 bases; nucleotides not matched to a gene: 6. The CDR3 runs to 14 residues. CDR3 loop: CAISERGGGYEQYF. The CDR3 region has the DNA TGTGCCATCAGTGAAAGAGGGGGCGGATACGAGCAGTACTTC.

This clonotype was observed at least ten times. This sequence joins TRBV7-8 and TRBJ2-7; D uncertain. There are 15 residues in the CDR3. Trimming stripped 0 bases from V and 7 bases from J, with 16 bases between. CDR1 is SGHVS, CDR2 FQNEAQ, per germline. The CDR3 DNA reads TGTGCCAGCAGCTTAGCGCATCTGGGCCTAGGGGAGCAGTACTTC. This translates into CASSLAHLGLGEQYF.

The CDR3 protein is CASRLTGGGQPQHF. CDR3 in DNA: TGTGCCAGCAGATTGACAGGGGGCGGTCAGCCCCAGCATTTT. The chain uses TRBV7-8 and TRBJ1-5; 10 nucleotides match TRBD1. This CDR3 comprises 14 residues. Looked up from germline, CDR1 is SGHVS and CDR2 is FQNEAQ. The trim removed 6 bases at V and 6 bases at J, leaving 5 bases unmatched. Full variable domain (missing parts from reference TRBV7-8 and TRBJ1-5): GAGVSQSPRYKVAKRGQDVALRCDPISGHVSLFWYQQALGQGPEFLTYFQNEAQLDKSGLPSDRFFAERPEGSVSTLKIQRTQQEDSAVYLCASRLTGGGQPQHFGDGTRLSIL.

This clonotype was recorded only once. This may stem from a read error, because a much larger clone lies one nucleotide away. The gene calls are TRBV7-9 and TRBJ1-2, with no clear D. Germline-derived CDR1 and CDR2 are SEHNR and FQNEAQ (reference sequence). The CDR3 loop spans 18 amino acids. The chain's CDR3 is CASSWAGLFLLFPFGCTF. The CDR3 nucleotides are TGTGCCAGCAGCTGGGCTGGACTCTTTCTCCTCTTTCCGTTTGGCTGCACCTTC.

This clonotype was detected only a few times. The CDR3 DNA reads TGTGCCAGCAGTTACGTACTAACAGGGGGCGAGAGAGAGACCCAGTACTTC. Residues: CASSYVLTGGERETQYF. V and J are TRBV6-1 and TRBJ2-5; 9 nucleotides line up with TRBD1. J lost 4 bases, V lost 5 bases, and 14 bases had no gene match. The CDR3 runs to 17 residues. Germline loops: CDR1 MNHNS, CDR2 SASEGT.

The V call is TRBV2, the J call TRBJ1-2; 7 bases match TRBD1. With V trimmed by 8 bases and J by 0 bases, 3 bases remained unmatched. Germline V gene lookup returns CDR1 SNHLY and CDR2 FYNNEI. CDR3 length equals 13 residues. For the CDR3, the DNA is TGTGCCAGCCGGGACAGCGCTAACTATGGCTACACCTTC. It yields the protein CASRDSANYGYTF.

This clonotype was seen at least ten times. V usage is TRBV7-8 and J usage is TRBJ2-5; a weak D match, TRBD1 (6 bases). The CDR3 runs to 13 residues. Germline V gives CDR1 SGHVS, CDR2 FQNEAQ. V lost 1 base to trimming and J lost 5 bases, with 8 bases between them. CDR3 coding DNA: TGTGCCAGCAGCTTAGTACAGGGCGAGACCCAGTACTTC. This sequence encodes CASSLVQGETQYF.

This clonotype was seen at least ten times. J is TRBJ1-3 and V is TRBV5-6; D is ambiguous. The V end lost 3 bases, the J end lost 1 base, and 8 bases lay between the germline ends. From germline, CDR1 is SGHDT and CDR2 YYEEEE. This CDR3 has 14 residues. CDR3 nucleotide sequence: TGTGCCAGCAGCTCCCTGCGGTCTGGAAACACCATATATTTT. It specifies CASSSLRSGNTIYF.

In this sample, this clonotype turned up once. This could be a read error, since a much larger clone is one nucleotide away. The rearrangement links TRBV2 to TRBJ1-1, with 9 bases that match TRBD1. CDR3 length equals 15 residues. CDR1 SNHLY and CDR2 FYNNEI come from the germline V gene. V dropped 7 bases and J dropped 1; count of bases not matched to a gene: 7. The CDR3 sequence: CASIIPGQGNTEAFF. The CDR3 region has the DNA TGTGCCAGCATAATACCGGGACAGGGGAACACTGAAGCTTTCTTT.

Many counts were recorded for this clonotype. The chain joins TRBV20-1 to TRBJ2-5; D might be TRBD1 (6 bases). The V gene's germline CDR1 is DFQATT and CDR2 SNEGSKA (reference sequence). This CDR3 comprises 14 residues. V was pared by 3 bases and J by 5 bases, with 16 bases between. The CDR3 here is CSARHRDGSETQYF. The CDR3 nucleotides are TGCAGTGCTAGGCACAGGGATGGTTCGGAGACCCAGTACTTC.

The DNA of the CDR3 is TGTGCCAGCAGCTTATCCGGGGATACGCAGTATTTT. Its protein product is CASSLSGDTQYF. The chain recombines TRBV7-9 with TRBJ2-3; D uncertain. In germline, CDR1 is SEHNR, CDR2 FQNEAQ (reference sequence). The CDR3 runs to 12 residues. Trimming left V 2 bases short and J 6 bases short, with 6 bases between.

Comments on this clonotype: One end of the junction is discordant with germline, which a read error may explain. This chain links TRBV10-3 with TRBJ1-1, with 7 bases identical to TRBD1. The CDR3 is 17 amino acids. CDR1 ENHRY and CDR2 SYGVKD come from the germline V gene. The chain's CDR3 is CASSYAYRGRGGTEAFF. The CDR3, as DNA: TGTGCCAGCAGTTACGCTTACAGGGGACGAGGGGGCACTGAAGCTTTCTTT.

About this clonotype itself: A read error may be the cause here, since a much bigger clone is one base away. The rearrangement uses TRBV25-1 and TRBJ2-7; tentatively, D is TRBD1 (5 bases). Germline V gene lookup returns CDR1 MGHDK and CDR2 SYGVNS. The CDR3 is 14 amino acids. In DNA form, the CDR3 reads TGTGCCAGCAGTGAATGGGGCAGAGTCTACAAGCAGTACTTC. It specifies CASSEWGRVYKQYF.

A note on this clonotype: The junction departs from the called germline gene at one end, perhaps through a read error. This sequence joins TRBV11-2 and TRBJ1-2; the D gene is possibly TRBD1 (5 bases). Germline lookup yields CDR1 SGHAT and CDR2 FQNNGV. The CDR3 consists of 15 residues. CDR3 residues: CASSYRKTRGYGHTF. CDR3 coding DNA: TGTGCCAGCAGCTACCGTAAGACAAGGGGCTATGGCCACACCTTC.